These T cell receptor beta chains were read from a single sample in a study of OX40 agonist ivuxolimab in advanced cancers. Some clones are missing from TCRdb's copy, which holds only in-frame ones; the method was immunoSEQ multiplex PCR. The sample includes 30,000 to 40,000 clones, 82% of them seen just once. The sequencing used CD4+ or CD8+ T cells sorted from blood, collected in a trial of the OX40 agonist ivuxolimab. These receptor sequences come from an adult with an advanced solid tumor such as melanoma, head and neck, liver or kidney cancer. CDR3s include the opening cysteine and the closing phenylalanine or tryptophan. Fields, in order: CDR3 DNA, CDR3 protein, V gene, J gene, D gene, clone size. A D gene is named only where the DNA matches it firmly. Some rows mark clone size as missing; the rest say once, few, many or name a class of expanded clone.

DNA: TGTGCCAGCAGCGCCGGGACTATCAACACAGATACGCAGTATTTT; CDR3: CASSAGTINTDTQYF; V: TRBV9; J: TRBJ2-3; D: TRBD2; size: -
DNA: TGTGCCAGTAGTATAGGACAGGGGGCAGATACGCAGTATTTT; CDR3: CASSIGQGADTQYF; V: TRBV19; J: TRBJ2-3; D: TRBD1; size: few
DNA: TGTGCCAGCAGCCAAGACAGGGCCAATCAGCCCCAGCATTTT; CDR3: CASSQDRANQPQHF; V: TRBV27; J: TRBJ1-5; D: TRBD1; size: -
DNA: TGTGCCAGCAGAGATATAGCGGGAGGGCCGGGAGAGCAGTACTTC; CDR3: CASRDIAGGPGEQYF; V: TRBV2; J: TRBJ2-7; D: TRBD2; size: once
DNA: TGTGCCAGCAGTTTAGGTGGACAGCCCTCCTACAATGAGCAGTTCTTC; CDR3: CASSLGGQPSYNEQFF; V: TRBV28; J: TRBJ2-1; D: -; size: once
DNA: TGTGCCAGCAGTCTCCTCGGACAGGGGTACCAAGAGACCCAGTACTTC; CDR3: CASSLLGQGYQETQYF; V: TRBV28; J: TRBJ2-5; D: TRBD1; size: few
DNA: TGTGCCAGCAGCGTAGGCAAGAACACTGAAGCTTTCTTT; CDR3: CASSVGKNTEAFF; V: TRBV9; J: TRBJ1-1; D: -; size: -
DNA: TGCAGCGTTGATGCCCTTTGGGCAGTTAACTATGGCTACACCTTC; CDR3: CSVDALWAVNYGYTF; V: TRBV29-1; J: TRBJ1-2; D: -; size: few
DNA: TGTGCCAGCAGTGGGGAAACAGATACGCAGTATTTT; CDR3: CASSGETDTQYF; V: TRBV28; J: TRBJ2-3; D: -; size: -
DNA: TGTGCCACCCTAGGAGGTCGCAATGAGCAGTTCTTC; CDR3: CATLGGRNEQFF; V: TRBV19; J: TRBJ2-1; D: -; size: -
DNA: TGTGCCAGCAGACCTAGCGGGTTATCCTACAATGAGCAGTTCTTC; CDR3: CASRPSGLSYNEQFF; V: TRBV27; J: TRBJ2-1; D: TRBD2; size: -
DNA: TGTGCCACCAGCAGAGATTCCCCGGACAGGGTTACTAACTATGGCTACACCTTC; CDR3: CATSRDSPDRVTNYGYTF; V: TRBV15; J: TRBJ1-2; D: TRBD1; size: -
DNA: TGTGCCAGCAGCTTGAGGCTTGGCGGGAGGGCCGGGGAGCAGTACTTC; CDR3: CASSLRLGGRAGEQYF; V: TRBV5-4; J: TRBJ2-5; D: TRBD2; size: -
DNA: TGTGCCAGCAGCGCGTACACGGACGAGCAGTACTTC; CDR3: CASSAYTDEQYF; V: TRBV9; J: TRBJ2-7; D: -; size: -
DNA: TGTGCCAGCAGCTTATCGATGGACGACATGGGGGAGCAGTACTTC; CDR3: CASSLSMDDMGEQYF; V: TRBV7-8; J: TRBJ2-7; D: -; size: -
DNA: TGTGCCAGCTCACTAACTAGCGGGAGGGCCTCCTACGAGCAGTACTTC; CDR3: CASSLTSGRASYEQYF; V: TRBV18; J: TRBJ2-7; D: TRBD2; size: -
DNA: TGTGCCAGCAGCTTGGTAGGGGGGGACTACGAGCAGTACTTC; CDR3: CASSLVGGDYEQYF; V: TRBV5-5; J: TRBJ2-7; D: -; size: -
DNA: TGTGCCAGCAGCTTAAGTGGGGGGAGCACTGAAGCTTTCTTT; CDR3: CASSLSGGSTEAFF; V: TRBV13; J: TRBJ1-1; D: -; size: -
DNA: TGTGCCAGTAGTCCACAGGGGAATGAGCAGTTCTTC; CDR3: CASSPQGNEQFF; V: TRBV19; J: TRBJ2-1; D: TRBD1; size: -
DNA: TGTGCCAGCGCTTACAATGAGCAGTTCTTC; CDR3: CASAYNEQFF; V: TRBV28; J: TRBJ2-1; D: -; size: -
DNA: TGCAGCGCGGGGGAGTGGGCGGGGTCCTACGAGCAGTACTTC; CDR3: CSAGEWAGSYEQYF; V: TRBV29-1; J: TRBJ2-7; D: -; size: few
DNA: TGTGCCAGCAGCTCACGAGCGTACAAAGAGACCCAGTACTTC; CDR3: CASSSRAYKETQYF; V: TRBV11-2; J: TRBJ2-5; D: -; size: -
DNA: TGTGCCAGCAGCTTAATGGGTGCCTCGGGTTCACCCCTCCACTTT; CDR3: CASSLMGASGSPLHF; V: TRBV7-3; J: TRBJ1-6; D: -; size: few
DNA: TGTGCCAGCAGCTCAGGGGTTCACTACGAGCAGTACTTC; CDR3: CASSSGVHYEQYF; V: TRBV28; J: TRBJ2-7; D: -; size: -
DNA: TGTGCCAGCGTCTCCCAGGGCGCGAACACCGGGGAGCTGTTTTTT; CDR3: CASVSQGANTGELFF; V: TRBV28; J: TRBJ2-2; D: -; size: -
DNA: TGTGCCAGCAGAGAAGGGACGGCTGCTAACTATGGCTACACCTTC; CDR3: CASREGTAANYGYTF; V: TRBV6-1; J: TRBJ1-2; D: -; size: -
DNA: TGCGCCAGCAGCCAAGGTAGCGGGGCTTACAATGAGCAGTTCTTC; CDR3: CASSQGSGAYNEQFF; V: TRBV4-3; J: TRBJ2-1; D: TRBD2; size: -
DNA: TGCGCCAGCAGTGAGTCTGGCGGGACGAACACCGGGGAGCTGTTTTTT; CDR3: CASSESGGTNTGELFF; V: TRBV10-1; J: TRBJ2-2; D: -; size: -
DNA: TGTGCCAGCAGCTTAGCGCGGATAGGGGTAGACTATGGCTACACCTTC; CDR3: CASSLARIGVDYGYTF; V: TRBV7-8; J: TRBJ1-2; D: -; size: -
DNA: TGTGCCAGCAGCCCCAGGACGGCCGGGATGACCGGGGAGCTGTTTTTT; CDR3: CASSPRTAGMTGELFF; V: TRBV9; J: TRBJ2-2; D: -; size: -
DNA: TGCGCCAGCAGCCAGGCCTCCCGCGGGAACAGTGACACCATATATTTT; CDR3: CASSQASRGNSDTIYF; V: TRBV4-3; J: TRBJ1-3; D: -; size: -
DNA: TGTGCCAGCAGTTACGCACTTTTGGGGGCTGACTACGAGCAGTACTTC; CDR3: CASSYALLGADYEQYF; V: TRBV6-5; J: TRBJ2-7; D: -; size: -
DNA: TGTGCCAGCAGTAATCCAAGCGGGAGGGGAGCAGATACGCAGTATTTT; CDR3: CASSNPSGRGADTQYF; V: TRBV6-4; J: TRBJ2-3; D: TRBD2; size: -
DNA: TGTGCCTCTTGGTTCCCAGATCCCGGATCTGGAAACACCATATATTTT; CDR3: CASWFPDPGSGNTIYF; V: TRBV30; J: TRBJ1-3; D: -; size: -
DNA: TGTGCCAGCAGCGCTCCGGGACTAGCGAACACCGGGGAGCTGTTTTTT; CDR3: CASSAPGLANTGELFF; V: TRBV11-3; J: TRBJ2-2; D: TRBD2; size: -